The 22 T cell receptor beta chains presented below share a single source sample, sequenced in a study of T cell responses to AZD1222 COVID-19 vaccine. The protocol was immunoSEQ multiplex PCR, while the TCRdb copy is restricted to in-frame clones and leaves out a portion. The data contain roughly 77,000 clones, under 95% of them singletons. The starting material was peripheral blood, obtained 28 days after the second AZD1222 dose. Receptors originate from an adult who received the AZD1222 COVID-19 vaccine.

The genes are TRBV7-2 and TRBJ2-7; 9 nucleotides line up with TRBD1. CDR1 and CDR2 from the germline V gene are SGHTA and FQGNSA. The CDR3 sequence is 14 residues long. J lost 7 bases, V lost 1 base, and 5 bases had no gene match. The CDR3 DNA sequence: TGTGCCAGCAGCTTAGACAGGGGGCCGGGTGAGCAGTACTTC. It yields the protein CASSLDRGPGEQYF.

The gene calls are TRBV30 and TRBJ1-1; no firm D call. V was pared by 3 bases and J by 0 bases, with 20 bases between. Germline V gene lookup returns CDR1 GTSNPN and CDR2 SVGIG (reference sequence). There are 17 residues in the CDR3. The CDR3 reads CAWRPSAGRIVNTEAFF. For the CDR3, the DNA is TGTGCCTGGAGGCCCTCGGCAGGTAGAATTGTGAACACTGAAGCTTTCTTT.

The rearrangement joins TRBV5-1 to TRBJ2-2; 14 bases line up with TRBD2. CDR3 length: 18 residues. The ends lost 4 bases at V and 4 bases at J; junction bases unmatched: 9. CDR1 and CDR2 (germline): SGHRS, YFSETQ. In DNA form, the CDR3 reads TGCGCCAGCAGCGTGGGACTAGCGGGAGTTCCCAGCACCGGGGAGCTGTTTTTT. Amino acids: CASSVGLAGVPSTGELFF.

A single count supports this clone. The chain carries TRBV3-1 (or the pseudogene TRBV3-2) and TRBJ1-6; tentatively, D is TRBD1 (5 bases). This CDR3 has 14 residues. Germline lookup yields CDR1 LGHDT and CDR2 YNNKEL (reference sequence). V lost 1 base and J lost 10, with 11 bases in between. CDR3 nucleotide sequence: TGTGCCAGCAGCCAAGGTCGGGGCGAGTCACCCCTCCACTTT. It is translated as CASSQGRGESPLHF.

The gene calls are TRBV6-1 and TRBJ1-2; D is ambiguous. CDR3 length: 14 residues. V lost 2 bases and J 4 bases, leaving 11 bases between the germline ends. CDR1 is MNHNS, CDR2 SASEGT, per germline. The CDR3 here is CASSEIRGSYGYTF. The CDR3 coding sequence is TGTGCCAGCAGTGAAATAAGAGGTTCCTATGGCTACACCTTC.

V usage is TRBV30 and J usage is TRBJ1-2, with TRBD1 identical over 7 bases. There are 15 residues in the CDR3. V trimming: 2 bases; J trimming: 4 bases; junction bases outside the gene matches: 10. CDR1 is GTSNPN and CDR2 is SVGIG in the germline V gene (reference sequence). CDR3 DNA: TGTGCCTGGAGTCTGGGACAGCCGGACTTCTATGGCTACACCTTC. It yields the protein CAWSLGQPDFYGYTF.

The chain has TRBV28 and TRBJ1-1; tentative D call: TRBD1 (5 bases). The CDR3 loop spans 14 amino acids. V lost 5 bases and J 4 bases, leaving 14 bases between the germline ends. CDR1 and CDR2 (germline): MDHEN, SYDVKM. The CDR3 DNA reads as TGTGCCAGCAGTATCCCGGTGGGGGGCACTGAAGCTTTCTTT. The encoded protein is CASSIPVGGTEAFF. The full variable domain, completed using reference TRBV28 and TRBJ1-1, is DVKVTQSSRYLVKRTGEKVFLECVQDMDHENMFWYRQDPGLGLRLIYFSYDVKMKEKGDIPEGYSVSREKKERFSLILESASTNQTSMYLCASSIPVGGTEAFFGQGTRLTVV.

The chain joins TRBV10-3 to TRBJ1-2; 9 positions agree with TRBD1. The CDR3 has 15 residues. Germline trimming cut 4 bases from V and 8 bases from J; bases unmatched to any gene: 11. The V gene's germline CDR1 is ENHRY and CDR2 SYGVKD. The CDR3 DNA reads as TGTGCCATCAGTGCGCCTCGAACAGGGGGCATAGGCTACACCTTC. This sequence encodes CAISAPRTGGIGYTF.

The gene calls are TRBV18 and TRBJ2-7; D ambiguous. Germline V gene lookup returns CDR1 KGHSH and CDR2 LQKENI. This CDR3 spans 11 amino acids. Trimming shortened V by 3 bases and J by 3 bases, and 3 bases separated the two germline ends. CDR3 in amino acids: CASSPDYEQYF. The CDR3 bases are TGTGCCAGCTCACCGGACTACGAGCAGTACTTC.

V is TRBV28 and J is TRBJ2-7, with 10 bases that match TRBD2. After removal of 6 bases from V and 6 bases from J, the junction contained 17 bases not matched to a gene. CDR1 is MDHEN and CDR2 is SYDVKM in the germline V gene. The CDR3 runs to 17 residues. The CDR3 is CASSSGGAGGRRSEQYF. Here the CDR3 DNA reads TGTGCCAGCAGCTCCGGAGGAGCGGGAGGGCGTCGTAGCGAGCAGTACTTC.

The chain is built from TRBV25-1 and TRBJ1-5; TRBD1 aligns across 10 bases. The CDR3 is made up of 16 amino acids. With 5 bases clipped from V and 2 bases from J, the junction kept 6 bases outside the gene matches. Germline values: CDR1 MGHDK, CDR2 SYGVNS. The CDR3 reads CASSPRDRGRNQPQHF. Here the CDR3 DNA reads TGTGCCAGCAGTCCCCGGGACAGGGGACGCAATCAGCCCCAGCATTTT.

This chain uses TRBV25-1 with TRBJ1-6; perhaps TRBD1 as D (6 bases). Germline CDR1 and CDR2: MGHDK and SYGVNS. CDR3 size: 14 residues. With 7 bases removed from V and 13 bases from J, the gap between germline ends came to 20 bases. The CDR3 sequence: CASTQTGRGAPLHF. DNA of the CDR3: TGTGCCAGCACCCAGACGGGGAGGGGGGCGCCCCTCCACTTT.

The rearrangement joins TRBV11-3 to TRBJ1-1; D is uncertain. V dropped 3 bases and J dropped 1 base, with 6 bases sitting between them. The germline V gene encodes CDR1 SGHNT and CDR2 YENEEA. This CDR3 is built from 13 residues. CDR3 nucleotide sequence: TGTGCCAGCAGCTTGAACCAGAACACTGAAGCTTTCTTT. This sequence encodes CASSLNQNTEAFF. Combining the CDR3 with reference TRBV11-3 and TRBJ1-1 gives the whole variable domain EAGVVQSPRYKIIEKKQPVAFWCNPISGHNTLYWYLQNLGQGPELLIRYENEEAVDDSQLPKDRFSAERLKGVDSTLKIQPAELGDSAVYLCASSLNQNTEAFFGQGTRLTVV.

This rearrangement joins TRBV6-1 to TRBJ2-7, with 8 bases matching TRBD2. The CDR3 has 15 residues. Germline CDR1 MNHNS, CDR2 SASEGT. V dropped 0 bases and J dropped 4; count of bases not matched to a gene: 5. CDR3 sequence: CASSEASGRRYEQYF. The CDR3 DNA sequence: TGTGCCAGCAGTGAAGCGAGCGGGAGAAGGTACGAGCAGTACTTC.

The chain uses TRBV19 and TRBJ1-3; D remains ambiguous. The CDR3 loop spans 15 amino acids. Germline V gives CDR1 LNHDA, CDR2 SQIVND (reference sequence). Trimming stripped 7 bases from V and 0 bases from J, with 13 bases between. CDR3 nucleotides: TGTGCCAGTATATCCCCTGGGATCTCTGGAAACACCATATATTTT. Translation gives CASISPGISGNTIYF.

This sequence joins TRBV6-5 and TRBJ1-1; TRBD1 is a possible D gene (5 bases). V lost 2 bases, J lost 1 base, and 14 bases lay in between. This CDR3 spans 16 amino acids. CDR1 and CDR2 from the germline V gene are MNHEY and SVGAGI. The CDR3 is CASSYQGSVSNTEAFF. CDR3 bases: TGTGCCAGCAGTTACCAGGGTTCCGTATCGAACACTGAAGCTTTCTTT.

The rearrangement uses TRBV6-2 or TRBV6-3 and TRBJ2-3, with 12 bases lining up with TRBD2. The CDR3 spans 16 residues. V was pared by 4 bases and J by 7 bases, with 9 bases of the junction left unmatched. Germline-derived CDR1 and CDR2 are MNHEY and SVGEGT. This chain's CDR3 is CASSSGGLAGVHTQYF. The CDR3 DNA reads TGTGCCAGCAGTTCGGGGGGACTAGCGGGTGTTCATACGCAGTATTTT.

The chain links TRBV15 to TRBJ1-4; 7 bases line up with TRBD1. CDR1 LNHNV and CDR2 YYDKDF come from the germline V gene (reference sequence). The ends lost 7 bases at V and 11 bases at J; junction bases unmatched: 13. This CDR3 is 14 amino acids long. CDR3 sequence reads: CATTSAATGLKLFF. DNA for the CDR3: TGTGCCACCACCTCCGCCGCGACAGGGTTGAAACTGTTTTTT.

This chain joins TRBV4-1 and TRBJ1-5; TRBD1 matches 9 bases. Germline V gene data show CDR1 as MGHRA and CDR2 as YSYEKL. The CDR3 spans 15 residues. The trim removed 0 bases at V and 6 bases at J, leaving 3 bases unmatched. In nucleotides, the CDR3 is TGCGCCAGCAGCCAAGAGGGACAGGGCCGTCAGCCCCAGCATTTT. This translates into CASSQEGQGRQPQHF.

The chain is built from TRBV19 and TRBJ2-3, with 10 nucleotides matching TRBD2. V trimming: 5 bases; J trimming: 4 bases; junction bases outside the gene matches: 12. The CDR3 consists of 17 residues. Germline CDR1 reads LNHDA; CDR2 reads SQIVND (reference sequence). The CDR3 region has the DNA TGTGCCAGTAGTTCGCCCCGTAGCGGGAGGAGCCCAGATACGCAGTATTTT. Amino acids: CASSSPRSGRSPDTQYF. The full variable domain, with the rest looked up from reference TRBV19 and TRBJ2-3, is DGGITQSPKYLFRKEGQNVTLSCEQNLNHDAMYWYRQDPGQGLRLIYYSQIVNDFQKGDIAEGYSVSREKKESFPLTVTSAQKNPTAFYLCASSSPRSGRSPDTQYFGPGTRLTVL.

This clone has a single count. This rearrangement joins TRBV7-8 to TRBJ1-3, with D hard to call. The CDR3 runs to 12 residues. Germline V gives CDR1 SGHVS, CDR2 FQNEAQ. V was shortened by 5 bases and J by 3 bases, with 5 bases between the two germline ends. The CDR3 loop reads CASSQSGNTIYF. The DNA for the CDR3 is TGTGCCAGCAGCCAGAGTGGAAACACCATATATTTT.

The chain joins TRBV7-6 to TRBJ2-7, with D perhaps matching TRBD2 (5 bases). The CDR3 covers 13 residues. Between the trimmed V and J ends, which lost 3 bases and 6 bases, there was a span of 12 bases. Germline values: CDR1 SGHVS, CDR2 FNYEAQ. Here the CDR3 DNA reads TGTGCCAGCAGCTTGGCACTAGTTGGCGAGCAGTACTTC. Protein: CASSLALVGEQYF.